Listed here are 9 T cell receptor beta chains from one sample, sequenced in a study of shared clonotypes between healthy human individuals. The protocol was immunoSEQ multiplex PCR, while the TCRdb copy is restricted to in-frame clones and leaves out a portion. The sample comprises about 1.1 million clones, approximately 80% of which are singletons, and 0.61% rests with the top ten. The specimen was memory CD4+ T cells from PBMCs. Subset reported: CD45RA-negative fraction. The receptors originated from a man younger than 35 in good health. Some clones in this sample may be carry-over from other donors' samples.

This clone turned up a few times. This chain joins TRBV28 and TRBJ1-2; weak D call: TRBD1 (6 bases). Germline V gene lookup returns CDR1 MDHEN and CDR2 SYDVKM. The CDR3 sequence is 12 residues long. Trimming removed 6 bases from V and 13 bases from J, with 18 bases in between. In DNA form, the CDR3 reads TGTGCCAGCAGGCTAGGACAGTCGTCGGTCACCTTC. It specifies CASRLGQSSVTF.

The rearrangement joins TRBV7-7 to TRBJ2-2; 7 nucleotides line up with TRBD2. Germline V gives CDR1 SSHAT, CDR2 FNYEAQ (reference sequence). This CDR3 has 15 amino acids. J was trimmed by 6 bases and V by 1 base; bases with no gene match: 5. The CDR3 region is CASSLVGEGPGELFF. The CDR3 bases are TGTGCCAGCAGCTTAGTTGGGGAGGGACCCGGGGAGCTGTTTTTT.

Concerning this clone: The germline gene is not matched at one end of the junction; a read error may be the cause. The chain is built from TRBV7-2 and TRBJ1-2, with D hard to call. CDR3 size: 13 residues. The germline V gene encodes CDR1 SGHTA and CDR2 FQGNSA. The CDR3 reads CAGSHGYNYGYTF. The CDR3 bases are TGTGCCGGCAGCCACGGCTATAACTATGGCTACACCTTC.

This chain connects TRBV29-1 to TRBJ1-2; unclear D gene. The CDR3 runs 13 residues. Germline V gene sequence: CDR1 SQVTM, CDR2 ANQGSEA. Trimming took off 7 bases at V and 9 bases at J, with 21 bases between the two ends. The CDR3 here is CSARHRVGASYTF. The CDR3 region has the DNA TGCAGCGCCCGGCACCGGGTGGGCGCGAGCTACACCTTC. The full variable domain, rest sourced from reference TRBV29-1 and TRBJ1-2, is SAVISQKPSRDICQRGTSLTIQCQVDSQVTMMFWYRQQPGQSLTLIATANQGSEATYESGFVIDKFPISRPNLTFSTLTVSNMSPEDSSIYLCSARHRVGASYTFGSGTRLTVV.

This rearrangement joins TRBV6-6 to TRBJ2-7; 8 nucleotides match TRBD2. Trimming at V came to 5 bases and at J to 1 base, leaving 4 bases not matched to a gene. This CDR3 region has 14 residues. Germline values: CDR1 MNHNY, CDR2 SVGAGI (reference sequence). CDR3 nucleotide sequence: TGTGCCAGCAGTCAGGGGACTAGGTCCTACGAGCAGTACTTC. Its protein product is CASSQGTRSYEQYF.

In regard to this clone: The same CDR3 is also encoded by other DNA sequences in this sample. This chain links TRBV10-1 with TRBJ2-2, with D perhaps TRBD1 or TRBD2 (5 bases each). Germline assignment: CDR1 WNHNN and CDR2 SYGVQD (reference sequence). This CDR3 has 15 amino acids. V was shortened by 5 bases and J by 0 bases, with 10 bases between the two germline ends. In DNA, the CDR3 is TGCGCCAGCAGTCCTGGGACGGCGAACACCGGGGAGCTGTTTTTT. It encodes CASSPGTANTGELFF.

V is TRBV27 and J is TRBJ1-2; D possibly corresponds to TRBD1 (5 bases). The CDR3 covers 14 residues. V lost 6 bases, J lost 5 bases, and 16 bases lay in between. Germline CDR1 MNHEY, CDR2 SMNVEV (reference sequence). CDR3 sequence reads: CASSPAPRAYGYTF. CDR3 nucleotide sequence: TGTGCCAGCAGCCCAGCCCCCAGGGCTTATGGCTACACCTTC.

The CDR3 DNA sequence: TGTGCCTGGAGTGTGGGATACTCCAATGAGCAGTTCTTC. It encodes CAWSVGYSNEQFF. This chain uses TRBV30 with TRBJ2-1; D unclear. This CDR3 comprises 13 residues. V was trimmed by 0 bases and J by 6 bases, leaving 9 bases between them. Germline V gene lookup returns CDR1 GTSNPN and CDR2 SVGIG (reference sequence). The full variable domain, with the rest looked up from reference TRBV30 and TRBJ2-1, is SQTIHQWPATLVQPVGSPLSLECTVEGTSNPNLYWYRQAAGRGLQLLFYSVGIGQISSEVPQNLSASRPQDRQFILSSKKLLLSDSGFYLCAWSVGYSNEQFFGPGTRLTVL.

This clone is a singleton in its sample. The same CDR3 also results from other DNA sequences found in this sample. The J gene is TRBJ1-1, the V gene TRBV28; the D gene is possibly TRBD1 (6 bases). V was pared by 4 bases and J by 5 bases, with 14 bases between. There are 14 residues in the CDR3. Looked up from germline, CDR1 is MDHEN and CDR2 is SYDVKM. The CDR3 here is CASSSTGRNTEAFF. As DNA, the CDR3 is TGTGCCAGCAGTTCTACAGGGAGGAATACTGAAGCTTTCTTT.